This record covers a single T cell receptor (beta chain). This sample is part of a study of OX40 agonist ivuxolimab in advanced cancers. Study-wide background: Among those enrolled, mean age was about 63 years (range about 23 to 79) and 82.7% were male.

Some clones are missing from TCRdb's copy, which holds only in-frame ones; the method was immunoSEQ multiplex PCR. The table lists 50,000 to 65,000 clones, around 83% of them singletons. Germline V gives CDR1 SEHNR, CDR2 FQNEAQ (reference sequence). The CDR3 has 11 residues. Trimming left V 11 bases short and J 4 bases short, with 9 bases between. This receptor was taken from an adult with an advanced solid tumor such as melanoma, head and neck, liver or kidney cancer. The sample was CD4+ or CD8+ T cells sorted from blood, taken in a trial of the OX40 agonist ivuxolimab. The chain links TRBV7-9 to TRBJ2-1; TRBD1 is a possible D gene (5 bases). The CDR3 DNA is TGTGCCGGCGACAGATACAATGAGCAGTTCTTC. Protein product: CAGDRYNEQFF.